Shown below are 5 T cell receptor beta chains from a single sample sequenced in a study of early T cells in non-severe SARS-CoV-2 infection. Using its own MiXCR run on the 5' RACE reads, TCRdb lists one record per CDR3 protein. The sample comprises 70,000 or so distinct CDR3 sequences, roughly an eighth of which are singletons, and about 1.3% rests with the top ten. Sequencing used whole blood. The receptor set was obtained from an adult who was a healthcare worker with PCR-confirmed SARS-CoV-2 infection or an uninfected control (not recorded which).

This clonotype was counted ten times or more. The CDR3 protein is CASSLGGGRGFYEQYF. CDR3 DNA: TGTGCCAGCAGTTTAGGCGGAGGGAGAGGGTTCTACGAGCAGTACTTC. This sequence joins TRBV28 and TRBJ2-7; possible D gene TRBD2, 6 bases. Trimming stripped 2 bases from V and 3 bases from J, with 17 bases between. Germline V gene data show CDR1 as MDHEN and CDR2 as SYDVKM. The CDR3 extends over 16 amino acids.

This clonotype showed up many times. The chain recombines TRBV2 with TRBJ2-7, with TRBD2 matching over 8 bases. This CDR3 has 15 residues. In germline, CDR1 is SNHLY, CDR2 FYNNEI. V lost 7 bases to trimming and J lost 1 base; unmatched junction nucleotides: 9. CDR3 sequence: CASIRSGGGSYEQYF. The DNA for the CDR3 is TGTGCCAGCATTCGAAGCGGGGGAGGATCCTACGAGCAGTACTTC.

V is TRBV27 and J is TRBJ1-1, with 9 bases aligning to TRBD1. The germline gives CDR1 MNHEY, CDR2 SMNVEV (reference sequence). Trimming at V came to 6 bases and at J to 5 bases, leaving 7 bases not matched to a gene. The CDR3 contains 14 residues. The CDR3 reads CASSHQTGGTEAFF. In DNA, the CDR3 is TGTGCCAGCAGCCACCAGACAGGGGGGACTGAAGCTTTCTTT.

This clonotype was counted at least ten times. This rearrangement joins TRBV12-3 or TRBV12-4 to TRBJ1-5; D is perhaps TRBD1 (5 bases). The CDR3 is 16 amino acids. Trimming cost V 6 bases and J 6 bases, with 21 bases left between them. The CDR3 DNA follows: TGTGCCAGCAGCTTCTCGCAGGGAGGCTACGCTCAGCCCCAGCATTTT. Its translation is CASSFSQGGYAQPQHF.

This clonotype has at least ten counts. CDR3 sequence reads: CAWTVGGVEQYF. Here the CDR3 DNA reads TGTGCCTGGACCGTAGGGGGCGTCGAGCAGTACTTC. The V gene is TRBV30, the J gene TRBJ2-7, with 7 positions matching TRBD1. The V and J ends lost 4 bases and 6 bases, in that order; junction bases with no gene match: 6. The germline CDR1 and CDR2 sequences are GTSNPN and SVGIG (reference sequence). The CDR3 contains 12 residues.